Reported below is one T cell receptor (beta chain). Antigen: not known. The PCR employed 60 Vbeta primers together with 13 Jbeta primers. The assay was immunoSEQ multiplex PCR, and TCRdb's table has in-frame clones only and misses some. The sample yields about 140,000 clones, around 80% seen once. The data are from a study of cytomegalovirus exposure and HLA in healthy donors. There are 15 residues in the CDR3. Germline V gene data show CDR1 as KGHSH and CDR2 as LQKENI. V dropped 0 bases and J dropped 6 bases, with 15 bases sitting between them. Study-level findings and limits: Looking again later, the authors saw that most CMV-associated TCR beta chains seemed HLA-restricted.

This TCR derives from a woman aged 40-49 years in good health and CMV-seronegative. What was sequenced was PBMCs. The rearrangement uses TRBV18 and TRBJ2-7, with D perhaps matching TRBD2 (5 bases). The CDR3 spells CASSPPSSRGSEQYF. CDR3 DNA sequence: TGTGCCAGCTCACCACCGAGCTCCCGAGGGAGCGAGCAGTACTTC.